This TCR beta chain was observed in a study of blood T cells in healthy people across ages. This clonotype was recorded once. Sample-barcoded 5' priming and a J-beta primer mix drove a second PCR of roughly 7 to 11 cycles. Via MiXCR, TCRdb re-called the 5' RACE reads, giving one row per CDR3 protein. The sample consists of hundreds of thousands of distinct CDR3 sequences, roughly two fifths of them appearing once. The CDR3 sequence is 13 residues long. Trimming removed 10 bases from V and 4 bases from J; junction bases left unmatched: 7. Per germline, CDR1 LNHDA and CDR2 SQIVND (reference sequence). The chain uses TRBV19 and TRBJ2-7, with 10 bases fitting TRBD2. Sequencing was carried out using blood. The clonotype comes from a man at least 80 years old in good health. Here the CDR3 DNA reads TGTGCCACCGATAGCGGGAGGAGTTACGAGCAGTACTTC. Its protein product is CATDSGRSYEQYF. The whole variable domain, remainder taken from reference TRBV19 and TRBJ2-7, is DGGITQSPKYLFRKEGQNVTLSCEQNLNHDAMYWYRQDPGQGLRLIYYSQIVNDFQKGDIAEGYSVSREKKESFPLTVTSAQKNPTAFYLCATDSGRSYEQYFGPGTRLTVT.